A single sample is the source of the 13 T cell receptor beta chains below, sequenced in a study of identifying expanded T cells in peripheral blood. Method: immunoSEQ multiplex PCR; TCRdb's copy keeps in-frame clones and lacks some. The sample has about 98,000 clones, approximately 89% seen once. Sequenced input: blood. These receptors were collected from a person between 18 and 69 years old in good health.

The chain uses TRBV28 and TRBJ2-2, with 10 bases aligning to TRBD1. V dropped 5 bases and J dropped 1; count of bases not matched to a gene: 4. The CDR3 runs 16 residues. From germline, CDR1 is MDHEN and CDR2 SYDVKM. CDR3 sequence: CASSKGQGRNTGELFF. CDR3 coding DNA: TGTGCCAGCAGTAAGGGACAGGGGCGGAACACCGGGGAGCTGTTTTTT.

The J gene is TRBJ1-5, the V gene TRBV5-1; no reliable D call. The CDR3 spans 15 residues. Trimming removed 0 bases from V and 5 bases from J, with 12 bases in between. Per the germline V gene, CDR1 is SGHRS and CDR2 is YFSETQ. CDR3 loop: CASSLGGGIDQPQHF. The CDR3 DNA is TGCGCCAGCAGCTTGGGGGGTGGGATTGATCAGCCCCAGCATTTT.

V usage is TRBV6-8 and J usage is TRBJ1-2; D ambiguous. Germline lookup yields CDR1 MNHGY and CDR2 SAAAGT. The CDR3 is 14 residues long. Trimming took 5 bases from V and 5 from J, leaving 15 bases between them. This chain's CDR3 is CASSPQDGTYGYTF. CDR3 DNA sequence: TGTGCCAGCAGTCCCCAAGACGGAACTTATGGCTACACCTTC.

The V gene is TRBV5-4, the J gene TRBJ1-1; D ambiguous. The CDR3 spans 15 residues. Trimming took 0 bases from V and 8 from J, leaving 17 bases between them. Germline loops: CDR1 SGHNT, CDR2 YYREEE (reference sequence). The CDR3 loop reads CASSLDGPRTQEAFF. CDR3 coding DNA: TGTGCCAGCAGCTTGGACGGGCCCCGTACCCAAGAAGCTTTCTTT. Combining the CDR3 with reference TRBV5-4 and TRBJ1-1 gives the whole variable domain ETGVTQSPTHLIKTRGQQVTLRCSSQSGHNTVSWYQQALGQGPQFIFQYYREEENGRGNFPPRFSGLQFPNYSSELNVNALELDDSALYLCASSLDGPRTQEAFFGQGTRLTVV.

V is TRBV12-5 and J is TRBJ2-3; 13 bases are a match to TRBD2. The germline V gene encodes CDR1 LGHNT and CDR2 FRNRAP. The CDR3 runs to 17 residues. V lost 1 base and J lost 9; bases outside the gene matches: 10. As DNA, the CDR3 is TGTGCTAGTGGTTTGGCAAAGACTAGCGGGGGGAGGCGCACGCAGTATTTT. Translating it yields CASGLAKTSGGRRTQYF.

In its sample, this clone was seen a few times. V usage is TRBV19 and J usage is TRBJ1-1; D is perhaps TRBD1 (5 bases). CDR1 and CDR2 from the germline V gene are LNHDA and SQIVND (reference sequence). The CDR3 runs to 13 residues. Between the trimmed V and J ends, which lost 4 bases and 1 base, there was a span of 7 bases. CDR3 sequence reads: CASSTTENTEAFF. The CDR3 region has the DNA TGTGCCAGTAGTACGACAGAGAACACTGAAGCTTTCTTT.

The V gene is TRBV2, the J gene TRBJ2-5; D might be TRBD2 (5 bases). Trimming pared 4 bases from V and 2 bases from J, leaving 14 bases between. CDR3 length: 15 residues. Germline V gene sequence: CDR1 SNHLY, CDR2 FYNNEI. The CDR3 loop reads CASSGSRVGQETQYF. Written as DNA, the CDR3 is TGTGCCAGCAGTGGGTCGCGGGTTGGGCAAGAGACCCAGTACTTC.

This clone turned up a few times. This chain links TRBV28 with TRBJ1-2, with D possibly TRBD1 on 6 matching bases. The CDR3 is 11 residues long. Germline CDR1 reads MDHEN; CDR2 reads SYDVKM. Here the CDR3 DNA reads TGTGTTTCGGGGGGCAACTATGGCTACACCTTC. Encoded protein: CVSGGNYGYTF.

This clone was detected only a few times. This chain links TRBV4-1 with TRBJ2-3; 7 bases are a match to TRBD2. The germline V gene encodes CDR1 MGHRA and CDR2 YSYEKL. The CDR3 sequence is 18 residues long. The J segment lost 6 bases and the V segment lost 2 bases, leaving 17 bases of the junction unmatched. CDR3 DNA sequence: TGCGCCAGCAGCCAACCAATCCGCCGGGGGGTTGGGGGGGATACGCAGTATTTT. This translates into CASSQPIRRGVGGDTQYF.

The chain recombines TRBV7-8 with TRBJ2-7; 14 bases map to TRBD2. Germline CDR1 SGHVS, CDR2 FQNEAQ. Trimming cost V 5 bases and J 1 base; bases outside gene matches: 4. The CDR3 runs to 16 residues. CDR3 sequence reads: CASSAGLAGASYEQYF. CDR3 DNA: TGTGCCAGCAGCGCGGGACTAGCGGGAGCTTCCTACGAGCAGTACTTC.

A single count supports this clone. The chain carries TRBV7-2 and TRBJ1-3; D not certain. In germline, CDR1 is SGHTA, CDR2 FQGNSA. This CDR3 region has 15 residues. V was cut by 0 bases and J by 4 bases, with 10 bases left in between. CDR3 residues: CASSLAGSRGNTIYF. The CDR3 DNA sequence: TGTGCCAGCAGCTTAGCGGGATCGAGGGGAAACACCATATATTTT.

The V and J genes are TRBV2 and TRBJ2-1; 10 nucleotides line up with TRBD1. Per germline, CDR1 SNHLY and CDR2 FYNNEI. The trim removed 8 bases at V and 1 base at J, leaving 5 bases unmatched. This CDR3 has 15 residues. CDR3 sequence: CASRRDRGSYNEQFF. CDR3 sequence (DNA): TGTGCCAGCCGCCGGGACAGGGGATCCTACAATGAGCAGTTCTTC.

This chain connects TRBV4-2 to TRBJ1-5; tentatively, D is TRBD1 (5 bases). Per the germline V gene, CDR1 is LGHNA and CDR2 is YNFKEQ. CDR3 length: 16 residues. V gave up 0 bases and J gave up 0 bases, with 9 bases separating them. The CDR3 nucleotides read TGTGCCAGCAGCCAAGAGGCCGGGGCTAGCAATCAGCCCCAGCATTTT. Protein product: CASSQEAGASNQPQHF.